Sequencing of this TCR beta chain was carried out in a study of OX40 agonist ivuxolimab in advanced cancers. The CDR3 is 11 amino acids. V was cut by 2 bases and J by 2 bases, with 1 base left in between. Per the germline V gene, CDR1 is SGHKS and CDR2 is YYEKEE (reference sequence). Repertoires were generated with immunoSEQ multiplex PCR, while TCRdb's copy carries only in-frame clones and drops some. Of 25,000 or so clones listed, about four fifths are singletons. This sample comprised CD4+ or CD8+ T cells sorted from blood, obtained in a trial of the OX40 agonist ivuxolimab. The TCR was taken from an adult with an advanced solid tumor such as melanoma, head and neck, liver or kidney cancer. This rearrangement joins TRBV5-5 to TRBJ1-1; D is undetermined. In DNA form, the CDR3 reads TGTGCCAGCAGCTTAAACACTGAAGCTTTCTTT. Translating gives CASSLNTEAFF.